This T cell receptor beta chain was observed in a study of blood T cell repertoires in COVID-19. Study background: Collection of acute and convalescent COVID-19 samples took place in the United States, Italy and Spain. The cDNA or gDNA used as material had been derived from T cells, B-cell-depleted T cells, or PBMCs.

Original data processing: The assay estimated nucleated cells by amplifying reference gene primers. Sequencing used immunoSEQ multiplex PCR; TCRdb keeps in-frame clones, though not all of them. V, J and clone size reflect that table, while D and trimming were determined from the DNA. The table records approximately 69,000 clones, 86% of them present only once. The CDR3 is 13 residues long. The germline gives CDR1 SNHLY, CDR2 FYNNEI. V shed 7 bases and J shed 3 bases, with 10 bases lying between them. The chain recombines TRBV2 with TRBJ1-5, with D perhaps matching TRBD1 (5 bases). The sequenced sample was peripheral blood. The source of this sequence is a human donor in a cohort sampled during active COVID-19. CDR3 sequence: CASTRTFNQPQHF. CDR3 sequence (DNA): TGTGCCAGCACCAGGACATTCAATCAGCCCCAGCATTTT.